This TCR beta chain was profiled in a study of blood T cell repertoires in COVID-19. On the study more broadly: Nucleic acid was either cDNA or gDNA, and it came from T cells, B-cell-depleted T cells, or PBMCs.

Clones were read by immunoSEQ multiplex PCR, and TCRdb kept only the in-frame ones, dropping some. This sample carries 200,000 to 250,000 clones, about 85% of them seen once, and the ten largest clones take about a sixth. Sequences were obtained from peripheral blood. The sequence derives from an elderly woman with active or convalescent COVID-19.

The CDR3 coding sequence is TGTGCCAGCAGCTGGACAGGAGGGACGGGGACAGATACGCAGTATTTT. Its protein is CASSWTGGTGTDTQYF. The chain links TRBV7-2 to TRBJ2-3, with D tentatively TRBD1 (7 bases). V was clipped by 4 bases and J by 3 bases, with 17 bases between them. CDR1 and CDR2 from the germline V gene are SGHTA and FQGNSA. This CDR3 spans 16 amino acids. Full variable domain (missing parts from reference TRBV7-2 and TRBJ2-3): GAGVSQSPSNKVTEKGKDVELRCDPISGHTALYWYRQSLGQGLEFLIYFQGNSAPDKSGLPSDRFSAERTGGSVSTLTIQRTQQEDSAVYLCASSWTGGTGTDTQYFGPGTRLTVL.